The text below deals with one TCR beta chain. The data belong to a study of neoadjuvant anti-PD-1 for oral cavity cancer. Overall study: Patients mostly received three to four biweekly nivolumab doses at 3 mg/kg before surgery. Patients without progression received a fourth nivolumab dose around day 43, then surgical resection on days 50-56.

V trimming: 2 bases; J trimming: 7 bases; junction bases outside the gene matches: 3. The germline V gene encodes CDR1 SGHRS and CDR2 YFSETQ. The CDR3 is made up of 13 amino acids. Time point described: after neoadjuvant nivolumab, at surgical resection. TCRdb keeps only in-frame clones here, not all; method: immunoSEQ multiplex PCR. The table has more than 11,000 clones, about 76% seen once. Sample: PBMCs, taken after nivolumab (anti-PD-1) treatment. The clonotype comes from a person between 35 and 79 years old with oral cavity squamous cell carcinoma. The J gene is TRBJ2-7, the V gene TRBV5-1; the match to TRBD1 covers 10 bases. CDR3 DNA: TGCGCCAGCAGCTTCGACAGGGGGCTTGAGCAGTACTTC. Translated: CASSFDRGLEQYF. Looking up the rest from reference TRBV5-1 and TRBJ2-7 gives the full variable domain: KAGVTQTPRYLIKTRGQQVTLSCSPISGHRSVSWYQQTPGQGLQFLFEYFSETQRNKGNFPGRFSGRQFSNSRSEMNVSTLELGDSALYLCASSFDRGLEQYFGPGTRLTVT.